A selection of T cell receptor beta chains follows, all from one sample in a study of blood T cell repertoires in COVID-19. Profiled with immunoSEQ multiplex PCR; TCRdb holds only in-frame clones, not every one. There are 200,000 to 300,000 clones in the sample; roughly 84% occur only once, and about 9.1% lies in the top ten. Input material: peripheral blood. These receptor sequences come from a human donor in a cohort sampled during active COVID-19. Both conserved end residues are part of each CDR3. D genes are given only for firm matches. The size entry is marked missing in some rows and otherwise reads once, few, many or a size class.

CDR3 protein: CASRRGQVNTEAFF
CDR3 DNA: TGTGCCAGCAGACGGGGACAGGTGAACACTGAAGCTTTCTTT
clone size: -
J gene: TRBJ1-1
V gene: TRBV6-5
D gene: TRBD1

CDR3 protein: CASSMGRQANNSPLHF
CDR3 DNA: TGTGCCAGTAGTATGGGGAGACAGGCCAATAATTCACCCCTCCACTTT
clone size: -
J gene: TRBJ1-6
V gene: TRBV19
D gene: -

CDR3 protein: CASSVGVGNTEAFF
CDR3 DNA: TGTGCCAGCAGCGTAGGAGTTGGGAACACTGAAGCTTTCTTT
clone size: -
J gene: TRBJ1-1
V gene: TRBV9
D gene: -

CDR3 protein: CASSPRQGGYTF
CDR3 DNA: TGTGCCAGCTCACCACGTCAGGGGGGCTACACCTTC
clone size: once
J gene: TRBJ1-2
V gene: TRBV18
D gene: -

CDR3 protein: CASSQQAGTGLSPLHF
CDR3 DNA: TGCGCCAGCAGCCAACAAGCCGGGACAGGGTTATCACCCCTCCACTTT
clone size: few
J gene: TRBJ1-6
V gene: TRBV4-1
D gene: TRBD1

CDR3 protein: CASSLIRGNGSPLHF
CDR3 DNA: TGTGCCAGCAGCTTAATAAGAGGGAACGGCTCACCCCTCCACTTT
clone size: many
J gene: TRBJ1-6
V gene: TRBV11-2
D gene: -

CDR3 protein: CASSERVRIGGGGTEAFF
CDR3 DNA: TGTGCCAGCAGTGAAAGGGTCCGGATCGGAGGGGGCGGCACTGAAGCTTTCTTT
clone size: -
J gene: TRBJ1-1
V gene: TRBV6-1
D gene: TRBD1

CDR3 protein: CASSEGYEQYF
CDR3 DNA: TGTGCCAGCAGCGAGGGTTACGAGCAGTACTTC
clone size: few
J gene: TRBJ2-7
V gene: TRBV6-5
D gene: -

CDR3 protein: CASRKTSGSGLYNEQFF
CDR3 DNA: TGTGCCAGCAGGAAGACCAGCGGGAGCGGCCTTTACAATGAGCAGTTCTTC
clone size: -
J gene: TRBJ2-1
V gene: TRBV7-8
D gene: TRBD2

CDR3 protein: CASAYSLAGGIQETQYF
CDR3 DNA: TGTGCCAGCGCTTACTCTCTAGCGGGGGGAATACAAGAGACCCAGTACTTC
clone size: -
J gene: TRBJ2-5
V gene: TRBV27
D gene: TRBD2

CDR3 protein: CASSLVNSPLHF
CDR3 DNA: TGTGCCAGCAGCTTAGTAAATTCACCCCTCCACTTT
clone size: -
J gene: TRBJ1-6
V gene: TRBV7-8
D gene: -

CDR3 protein: CASSRDRGRNIQYF
CDR3 DNA: TGTGCCAGCAGTCGGGACAGGGGGCGGAACATTCAGTACTTC
clone size: -
J gene: TRBJ2-4
V gene: TRBV6-6
D gene: TRBD1

CDR3 protein: CASSLDLGQGFYGYTF
CDR3 DNA: TGTGCCAGCAGCTTAGATCTCGGACAGGGCTTCTATGGCTACACCTTC
clone size: -
J gene: TRBJ1-2
V gene: TRBV11-2
D gene: TRBD1

CDR3 protein: CASNLHSNNEQFF
CDR3 DNA: TGTGCCAGCAACTTGCACTCAAACAATGAGCAGTTCTTC
clone size: -
J gene: TRBJ2-1
V gene: TRBV5-8
D gene: -

CDR3 protein: CASSSRDTHNSPLHF
CDR3 DNA: TGTGCCAGCAGCTCCCGGGACACCCATAATTCACCCCTCCACTTT
clone size: few
J gene: TRBJ1-6
V gene: TRBV5-4
D gene: -

CDR3 protein: CASGAGTGGTDTQYF
CDR3 DNA: TGTGCTAGTGGTGCGGGAACAGGGGGCACAGATACGCAGTATTTT
clone size: -
J gene: TRBJ2-3
V gene: TRBV12-5
D gene: -

CDR3 protein: CASSPPGQGAREQYF
CDR3 DNA: TGTGCCAGCAGCCCGCCGGGACAGGGGGCTCGGGAGCAGTACTTC
clone size: -
J gene: TRBJ2-7
V gene: TRBV7-9
D gene: TRBD1

CDR3 protein: CASSEGTSGADTQYF
CDR3 DNA: TGTGCCAGCAGTGAGGGGACTAGCGGGGCAGATACGCAGTATTTT
clone size: -
J gene: TRBJ2-3
V gene: TRBV6-4
D gene: TRBD2

CDR3 protein: CASSTQGISGANVLTF
CDR3 DNA: TGTGCCAGCAGTACACAGGGGATCTCTGGGGCCAACGTCCTGACTTTC
clone size: -
J gene: TRBJ2-6
V gene: TRBV28
D gene: TRBD1

CDR3 protein: CASSQDARDREVYEQYF
CDR3 DNA: TGTGCCAGCAGCCAAGACGCCCGCGACAGGGAGGTATACGAGCAGTACTTC
clone size: -
J gene: TRBJ2-7
V gene: TRBV14
D gene: -

CDR3 protein: CASRFTGTGGYGYTF
CDR3 DNA: TGTGCCAGCAGGTTCACCGGGACAGGGGGCTATGGCTACACCTTC
clone size: -
J gene: TRBJ1-2
V gene: TRBV27
D gene: TRBD1

CDR3 protein: CASRGLVNEQFF
CDR3 DNA: TGTGCCAGCAGGGGACTAGTTAATGAGCAGTTCTTC
clone size: -
J gene: TRBJ2-1
V gene: TRBV6-1
D gene: TRBD2

CDR3 protein: CASSSSGLRETQYF
CDR3 DNA: TGTGCCAGCAGCTCTAGCGGACTTAGAGAGACCCAGTACTTC
clone size: -
J gene: TRBJ2-5
V gene: TRBV7-2
D gene: TRBD2

CDR3 protein: CASSLVRVQGGNTIYF
CDR3 DNA: TGTGCCAGCAGCTTGGTGAGGGTCCAAGGTGGAAACACCATATATTTT
clone size: -
J gene: TRBJ1-3
V gene: TRBV5-6
D gene: -

CDR3 protein: CASSLGGYWQETQYF
CDR3 DNA: TGCGCCAGCAGCTTGGGGGGCTACTGGCAAGAGACCCAGTACTTC
clone size: -
J gene: TRBJ2-5
V gene: TRBV5-1
D gene: -

CDR3 protein: CASSLRGVGGGYTF
CDR3 DNA: TGTGCCAGCAGCTTAAGAGGGGTGGGAGGTGGCTACACCTTC
clone size: -
J gene: TRBJ1-2
V gene: TRBV7-9
D gene: -

CDR3 protein: CASSVAAGGHSPLHF
CDR3 DNA: TGTGCCAGCAGCGTAGCTGCCGGGGGACATTCACCCCTCCACTTT
clone size: -
J gene: TRBJ1-6
V gene: TRBV9
D gene: -

CDR3 protein: CASSIDGTSGSYEQYF
CDR3 DNA: TGTGCCAGTAGTATAGATGGAACTAGCGGGTCCTACGAGCAGTACTTC
clone size: few
J gene: TRBJ2-7
V gene: TRBV19
D gene: TRBD2

CDR3 protein: CASKAGANSPLHF
CDR3 DNA: TGCGCCAGCAAAGCAGGGGCTAATTCACCCCTCCACTTT
clone size: -
J gene: TRBJ1-6
V gene: TRBV10-2
D gene: -

CDR3 protein: CASSVTGNDSPLHF
CDR3 DNA: TGTGCCAGCAGCGTGACAGGGAACGATTCACCCCTCCACTTT
clone size: -
J gene: TRBJ1-6
V gene: TRBV9
D gene: TRBD1

CDR3 protein: CAMRGLAGLSYNEQFF
CDR3 DNA: TGTGCCATGCGGGGGCTAGCGGGACTCTCCTACAATGAGCAGTTCTTC
clone size: -
J gene: TRBJ2-1
V gene: TRBV27
D gene: TRBD2

CDR3 protein: CASTRTDTNYGYTF
CDR3 DNA: TGTGCCAGCACTCGGACAGATACTAACTATGGCTACACCTTC
clone size: once
J gene: TRBJ1-2
V gene: TRBV6-5
D gene: -

CDR3 protein: CSARAGETQYF
CDR3 DNA: TGCAGTGCTAGGGCAGGAGAGACCCAGTACTTC
clone size: -
J gene: TRBJ2-5
V gene: TRBV20-1
D gene: -

CDR3 protein: CASSTGTIYEQYF
CDR3 DNA: TGTGCCAGTAGTACCGGGACAATCTACGAGCAGTACTTC
clone size: once
J gene: TRBJ2-7
V gene: TRBV19
D gene: -

CDR3 protein: CASSGGVVGAPYEQYF
CDR3 DNA: TGTGCCAGCAGCGGTGGAGTGGTAGGCGCGCCCTACGAGCAGTACTTC
clone size: -
J gene: TRBJ2-7
V gene: TRBV5-4
D gene: -

CDR3 protein: CASSLRGLDYGYTF
CDR3 DNA: TGTGCCAGCAGCTTGAGAGGTTTAGACTATGGCTACACCTTC
clone size: -
J gene: TRBJ1-2
V gene: TRBV7-9
D gene: -

CDR3 protein: CASSLAGGTGELFF
CDR3 DNA: TGTGCCAGCAGCCTAGCGGGAGGCACCGGGGAGCTGTTTTTT
clone size: -
J gene: TRBJ2-2
V gene: TRBV7-9
D gene: TRBD2

CDR3 protein: CASSHETSRAVTGELFF
CDR3 DNA: TGCGCCAGCAGCCATGAAACCTCCAGGGCGGTCACCGGGGAGCTGTTTTTT
clone size: -
J gene: TRBJ2-2
V gene: TRBV4-1
D gene: -

CDR3 protein: CASSEVVRSLGNTIYF
CDR3 DNA: TGTGCCAGCAGTGAGGTCGTGCGGAGCCTCGGAAACACCATATATTTT
clone size: few
J gene: TRBJ1-3
V gene: TRBV2
D gene: -